This T cell receptor beta chain was sequenced during a study of blood T cells in healthy people across ages. This clonotype was seen ten or more times. Its specificity is unknown. Study-wide points: Estimated diversity that came from one million T cells was considered an underestimate. Comparison with aged donors showed that long-lived donors had more naive CD4+ cells and higher diversity.

The authors ran a second PCR of about 7 to 11 cycles using a sample-barcoded 5' primer and a J-beta primer mix. A template-switch adaptor that had 12 random nucleotides put a tag on each cDNA molecule. A single record per CDR3 protein comes from TCRdb applying MiXCR to the 5' RACE reads. The table records more than 1 million distinct CDR3 sequences, 45% of them present only once. V lost 3 bases, J lost 3 bases, and 15 bases lay in between. Germline-derived CDR1 and CDR2 are LGHDT and YNNKEL (reference sequence). CDR3 size: 15 residues. V and J are TRBV3-1 and TRBJ2-7; D is perhaps TRBD1 or TRBD2 (6 bases each). The sequencing sample was made of blood. This TCR was sampled from a woman aged 55-70 years in good health. The CDR3 bases are TGTGCCAGCAGCCAGGGCGGGACACTAGACTACGAGCAGTACTTC. Translating it yields CASSQGGTLDYEQYF.